Below are 15 T cell receptor beta chains sequenced from a single sample in a study of human T cells and chemical hapten exposure (dated by TCRdb to 2020 to 2023). According to the study, the label for this sample's time point signals: patch test 3, about 24 weeks after DPC sensitization. The treatment or condition label on this specimen signifies: therapeutic diphenylcyclopropenone sensitization with weekly scalp DPC. Unfractionated whole blood was collected in Tempus Blood RNA tubes, and total RNA was extracted from that blood. Library preparation used RACE. Sequencing took place on a NextSeq 500. Through fastp at Q25 and MiXCR, TCRdb rebuilt clones from the public reads, retaining in-frame beta chains. Identical CDR3 protein sequences are pooled into one entry, listed with their most common genes and DNA. In this sample the table shows approximately 41,000 distinct CDR3 sequences, approximately 9.5% of which occur a single time. The biggest ten clones account for roughly 25% of the sample.

The material was whole blood, obtained in connection with sensitization to the hapten diphenylcyclopropenone (DPC). These receptor sequences come from a man in his fifties or sixties with alopecia areata. Some clones in this sample may be carry-over from other donors' samples.

This clonotype was detected ten times or more. The chain combines TRBV12-3 or TRBV12-4 with TRBJ2-3; tentative D call: TRBD2 (6 bases). CDR3 length equals 15 residues. Trimming cost V 4 bases and J 2 bases, with 13 bases left between them. CDR3 nucleotide sequence: TGTGCCAGCAGTTCCGGGACTCTTTACACAGATACGCAGTATTTT. Protein: CASSSGTLYTDTQYF.

This clonotype was seen more than once but under ten times. The CDR3 spells CSARTDNEKLFF. CDR3 sequence (DNA): TGCAGTGCTAGGACCGATAATGAAAAACTGTTTTTT. The rearrangement uses TRBV20-1 and TRBJ1-4; no clear D. The length of the CDR3 is 12 residues. Per germline, CDR1 DFQATT and CDR2 SNEGSKA (reference sequence). The V gene lost 3 bases and the J gene lost 4 bases, with 6 bases spanning the gap.

This clonotype showed up many times. V is TRBV7-6 and J is TRBJ1-2; 9 nucleotides agree with TRBD1. Per the germline V gene, CDR1 is SGHVS and CDR2 is FNYEAQ. The J segment lost 6 bases and the V segment lost 1 base, leaving 9 bases of the junction unmatched. The CDR3 loop spans 16 amino acids. The chain's CDR3 is CASSLVPSQGADGYTF. The CDR3 nucleotides read TGTGCCAGCAGCTTAGTACCCTCACAGGGGGCCGATGGCTACACCTTC.

This clonotype came up many times. This chain uses TRBV7-8 with TRBJ2-1, with TRBD1 matching over 7 bases. The CDR3 consists of 15 residues. Germline V gene data show CDR1 as SGHVS and CDR2 as FQNEAQ. V trimming: 3 bases; J trimming: 4 bases; junction bases outside the gene matches: 6. The CDR3 sequence: CASSFGQAGYNEQFF. CDR3 coding DNA: TGTGCCAGCAGCTTTGGACAGGCCGGATACAATGAGCAGTTCTTC.

In this sample, this clonotype turned up once. The rearrangement joins TRBV7-9 to TRBJ1-6, with 10 bases lining up with TRBD1. This CDR3 is built from 14 residues. Germline values: CDR1 SEHNR, CDR2 FQNEAQ (reference sequence). The trim removed 3 bases at V and 10 bases at J, leaving 3 bases unmatched. This CDR3 is CASSLGTGVSPLHF. The CDR3 nucleotides read TGTGCCAGCAGCTTGGGGACAGGGGTCTCACCCCTCCACTTT. Variable domain in full (rest from reference TRBV7-9 and TRBJ1-6): DTGVSQNPRHKITKRGQNVTFRCDPISEHNRLYWYRQTLGQGPEFLTYFQNEAQLEKSRLLSDRFSAERPKGSFSTLEIQRTEQGDSAMYLCASSLGTGVSPLHFGNGTRLTVT.

This clonotype was observed at least ten times. The V gene is TRBV7-6, the J gene TRBJ2-1; D is unresolved. CDR1 and CDR2 (germline): SGHVS, FNYEAQ. Deletions cut 4 bases from V and 5 bases from J, with 12 bases between. The CDR3 length is 14 residues. Written as DNA, the CDR3 is TGTGCCAGCAGCTCTCAGTGGCAGGACAATGAGCAGTTCTTC. Its protein product is CASSSQWQDNEQFF.

This clonotype was seen repeatedly, ten times or more. J is TRBJ2-1 and V is TRBV2, with 11 bases aligning to TRBD1. The J segment lost 7 bases and the V segment lost 8 bases, leaving 10 bases of the junction unmatched. CDR1 is SNHLY, CDR2 FYNNEI, per germline. The CDR3 spans 15 residues. CDR3 coding DNA: TGTGCCAGCCTAAAGTGGGACAGGGGGGATAATGAGCAGTTCTTC. It is translated as CASLKWDRGDNEQFF. Supplemented by reference TRBV2 and TRBJ2-1, the full variable domain reads EPEVTQTPSHQVTQMGQEVILRCVPISNHLYFYWYRQILGQKVEFLVSFYNNEISEKSEIFDDQFSVERPDGSNFTLKIRSTKLEDSAMYFCASLKWDRGDNEQFFGPGTRLTVL.

There are a few counts of this clonotype. The chain couples TRBV6-6 to TRBJ1-3; D unclear. The CDR3 runs to 12 residues. Germline CDR1 reads MNHNY; CDR2 reads SVGAGI (reference sequence). Trimming shortened V by 6 bases and J by 1 base, and 4 bases separated the two germline ends. CDR3 sequence reads: CASRESGNTIYF. The CDR3, as DNA: TGTGCCAGCAGGGAATCTGGAAACACCATATATTTT.

This clonotype was counted many times. The chain recombines TRBV10-1 with TRBJ2-1, with 13 bases matching TRBD2. J lost 0 bases, V lost 5 bases, and 7 bases had no gene match. The CDR3 sequence is 18 residues long. The germline V gene encodes CDR1 WNHNN and CDR2 SYGVQD (reference sequence). Here the CDR3 DNA reads TGCGCCAGCAGTCGAGAGGGACTAGCGGGGAACTCCTACAATGAGCAGTTCTTC. Translating gives CASSREGLAGNSYNEQFF.

This chain joins TRBV28 and TRBJ2-3, with a possible D match to TRBD2 (6 bases). The V gene lost 10 bases and the J gene lost 0 bases, with 17 bases spanning the gap. Germline CDR1 and CDR2: MDHEN and SYDVKM. The CDR3 contains 15 residues. CDR3 region: CATSTAGLSTDTQYF. The CDR3 DNA is TGTGCCACCTCGACAGCGGGCCTAAGCACAGATACGCAGTATTTT.

The V gene is TRBV12-5, the J gene TRBJ2-1, with 11 nucleotides matching TRBD2. CDR3 length equals 14 residues. V was pared by 5 bases and J by 5 bases, with 2 bases of the junction left unmatched. CDR1 and CDR2 from the germline V gene are LGHNT and FRNRAP. CDR3 amino acids: CASGHSGRDNEQFF. The CDR3 DNA follows: TGTGCTAGTGGTCATAGCGGGAGGGACAATGAGCAGTTCTTC.

This clonotype showed up many times. The gene calls are TRBV5-4 and TRBJ1-2; D unresolved. The V end lost 3 bases, the J end lost 0 bases, and 6 bases lay between the germline ends. The CDR3 loop spans 13 amino acids. Looked up from germline, CDR1 is SGHNT and CDR2 is YYREEE (reference sequence). This chain's CDR3 is CASSSEANYGYTF. The CDR3 DNA follows: TGTGCCAGCAGCTCGGAAGCTAACTATGGCTACACCTTC.

This clonotype was counted ten times or more. This chain uses TRBV6-4 with TRBJ2-1; 7 nucleotides align to TRBD2. V lost 2 bases, J lost 7 bases, and 11 bases stayed unmatched. The CDR3 sequence is 16 residues long. Germline lookup yields CDR1 MRHNA and CDR2 SNTAGT. Written as DNA, the CDR3 is TGTGCCAGCAGTGACCGCCTAGCGGACGCCCCAAATGAGCAGTTCTTC. Translated: CASSDRLADAPNEQFF.

There are a few counts of this clonotype. The chain is built from TRBV10-3 and TRBJ2-1, with D possibly matching TRBD2 (6 bases). Between the trimmed V and J ends, which lost 7 bases and 6 bases, there was a span of 13 bases. The CDR3 sequence is 13 residues long. CDR1 ENHRY and CDR2 SYGVKD come from the germline V gene. This CDR3 reads CAIKEGGPNEQFF. The DNA of the CDR3 is TGTGCCATCAAGGAGGGTGGGCCCAATGAGCAGTTCTTC.

This clonotype was seen repeatedly, ten times or more. The chain recombines TRBV9 with TRBJ2-3; D unclear. Germline CDR1 and CDR2: SGDLS and YYNGEE. V shed 0 bases and J shed 2 bases, with 10 bases lying between them. This CDR3 contains 15 residues. The CDR3 here is CASSVEVVHTDTQYF. The CDR3 DNA is TGTGCCAGCAGCGTAGAGGTGGTACACACAGATACGCAGTATTTT. The whole variable domain, filled in from reference TRBV9 and TRBJ2-3, reads DSGVTQTPKHLITATGQRVTLRCSPRSGDLSVYWYQQSLDQGLQFLIQYYNGEERAKGNILERFSAQQFPDLHSELNLSSLELGDSALYFCASSVEVVHTDTQYFGPGTRLTVL.